This TCR beta chain derives from a study of blood T cell repertoires in COVID-19. Study at large: Italy, Spain and the United States were the sources of the convalescent and acute COVID-19 samples.

As handled by the study authors: Nucleated cell number was recorded as an estimate derived from reference gene primer amplification. Libraries were prepared by immunoSEQ multiplex PCR; TCRdb keeps only in-frame clonotypes and omits some of them. V and J calls and clone size are as listed in that table; D and trimming were resolved from the DNA. The table includes 350,000 or so clones, about 90% detected once. The V gene lost 4 bases and the J gene lost 6 bases, with 7 bases spanning the gap. The germline CDR1 and CDR2 sequences are DFQATT and SNEGSKA (reference sequence). The CDR3 is 10 amino acids. The sample comprised peripheral blood. The V and J genes are TRBV20-1 and TRBJ2-7, with D maybe TRBD2 (5 bases). The receptor's source is a woman aged 25 to 39 with COVID-19, enrolled during active disease. As DNA, the CDR3 is TGCAGTGCTAAAGGGAGCGAGCAGTACTTC. Its protein is CSAKGSEQYF.